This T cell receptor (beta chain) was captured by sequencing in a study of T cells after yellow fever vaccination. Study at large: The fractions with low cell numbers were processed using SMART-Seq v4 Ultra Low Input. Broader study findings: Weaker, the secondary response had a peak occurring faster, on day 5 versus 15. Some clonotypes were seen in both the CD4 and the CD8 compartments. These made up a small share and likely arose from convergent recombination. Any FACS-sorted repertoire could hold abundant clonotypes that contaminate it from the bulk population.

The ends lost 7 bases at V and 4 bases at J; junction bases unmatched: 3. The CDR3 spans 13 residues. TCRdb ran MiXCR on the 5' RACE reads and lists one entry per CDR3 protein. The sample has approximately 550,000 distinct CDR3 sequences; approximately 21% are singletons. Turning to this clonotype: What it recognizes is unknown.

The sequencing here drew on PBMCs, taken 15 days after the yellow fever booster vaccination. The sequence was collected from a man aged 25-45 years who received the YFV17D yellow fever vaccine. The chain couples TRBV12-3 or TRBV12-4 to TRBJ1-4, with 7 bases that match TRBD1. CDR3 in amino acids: CASTGQINEKLFF. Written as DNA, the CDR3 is TGTGCCAGCACGGGACAGATTAATGAAAAACTGTTTTTT.